The 10 T cell receptor beta chains presented below share a single source sample, sequenced in a study of response to subunit inactivated influenza vaccine. TCRdb recomputed calls from the RT-PCR reads with MiXCR, one row per CDR3 protein. The data show approximately 170,000 distinct CDR3 sequences, approximately 12% seen once. The sample also formed part of further work on T cells expressing NK-cell markers. That report notes: 5'RACE template switching with UMIs generated TCR beta cDNA.

The sample was CD8+ T cells sorted from PBMCs, taken roughly 13 days after vaccination. These receptors were collected from a man aged 50-59 years who received an inactivated influenza vaccine.

The genes are TRBV19 and TRBJ1-1; unclear D gene. V was pared by 3 bases and J by 0 bases, with 8 bases between. The CDR3 consists of 14 residues. CDR1 LNHDA and CDR2 SQIVND come from the germline V gene (reference sequence). CDR3 sequence: CASSIPEMNTEAFF. Written as DNA, the CDR3 is TGTGCCAGTAGTATCCCGGAAATGAACACTGAAGCTTTCTTT.

The chain links TRBV4-3 to TRBJ2-3; the match to TRBD2 covers 9 bases. Germline assignment: CDR1 LGHNA and CDR2 YSLEER. The CDR3 sequence is 18 residues long. Unmatched junction bases numbered 9, after V lost 0 bases and J lost 2 bases. The DNA for the CDR3 is TGCGCCAGCAGCCAAGAGGTAGCTAGCGGGGCATACACAGATACGCAGTATTTT. Its translation is CASSQEVASGAYTDTQYF.

This clonotype was seen repeatedly, ten times or more. This sequence joins TRBV6-2 or TRBV6-3 and TRBJ1-1; D is unresolved. The CDR3 has 12 residues. The V gene lost 2 bases and the J gene lost 5 bases, with 6 bases spanning the gap. Germline assignment: CDR1 MNHEY and CDR2 SVGEGT. CDR3 coding DNA: TGTGCCAGCAGTTACAAAGGAACTGAAGCTTTCTTT. Translation: CASSYKGTEAFF.

This clonotype was seen a few times. The rearrangement joins TRBV2 to TRBJ2-1; TRBD2 aligns across 13 bases. This CDR3 region has 15 residues. Germline loops: CDR1 SNHLY, CDR2 FYNNEI. V was pared by 3 bases and J by 8 bases, with 4 bases of the junction left unmatched. CDR3 in amino acids: CASSDGLAGAYEQFF. The CDR3 nucleotides read TGTGCCAGCAGTGACGGACTAGCGGGAGCTTATGAGCAGTTCTTC. The full variable domain, its missing parts supplied by reference TRBV2 and TRBJ2-1, is EPEVTQTPSHQVTQMGQEVILRCVPISNHLYFYWYRQILGQKVEFLVSFYNNEISEKSEIFDDQFSVERPDGSNFTLKIRSTKLEDSAMYFCASSDGLAGAYEQFFGPGTRLTVL.

This clonotype has ten or more counts. The chain recombines TRBV12-3 or TRBV12-4 with TRBJ2-3; D may be TRBD2 (6 bases). The V gene lost 6 bases and the J gene lost 4 bases, with 11 bases spanning the gap. The CDR3 is 13 residues long. The CDR3 reads CASSLGGADTQYF. The CDR3 DNA sequence: TGTGCCAGCAGCTTGGGAGGCGCAGATACGCAGTATTTT.

This clonotype has just a few counts. The J gene is TRBJ2-3, the V gene TRBV6-2 or TRBV6-3; TRBD2 matches at 8 bases. Germline V lookup: CDR1 MNHEY, CDR2 SVGEGT. This CDR3 contains 15 residues. Trimming removed 8 bases from V and 4 bases from J; junction bases left unmatched: 11. DNA of the CDR3: TGTGCCAGCTCGCGTAGCGGGGCGTCATCAGATACGCAGTATTTT. This translates into CASSRSGASSDTQYF.

The sample holds a few counts of this clonotype. The J gene is TRBJ2-1, the V gene TRBV6-1; 7 bases are shared with TRBD1. Germline V gene data show CDR1 as MNHNS and CDR2 as SASEGT. The CDR3 spans 17 residues. J gave up 4 bases and V 5 bases, and 14 bases lay outside the gene matches. CDR3 sequence reads: CASSIRAGTESYNEQFF. In nucleotides, the CDR3 is TGTGCCAGCAGTATTAGAGCCGGGACAGAAAGTTACAATGAGCAGTTCTTC.

This clonotype occurred a few times. The chain couples TRBV9 to TRBJ2-7; 8 bases align to TRBD1. V dropped 0 bases and J dropped 5; count of bases not matched to a gene: 4. CDR1 and CDR2 (germline): SGDLS, YYNGEE. The CDR3 covers 14 residues. CDR3 DNA sequence: TGTGCCAGCAGCGTAGGACAGGGGAACCACGAGCAGTACTTC. This codes for CASSVGQGNHEQYF.

This clonotype was recorded at least ten times. The chain employs TRBV5-1 and TRBJ2-1; 10 nucleotides agree with TRBD2. From germline, CDR1 is SGHRS and CDR2 YFSETQ. The CDR3 contains 15 residues. V trimming: 6 bases; J trimming: 5 bases; junction bases outside the gene matches: 8. The CDR3 here is CASTIAGGRNNEQFF. CDR3 bases: TGCGCCAGCACAATAGCGGGGGGCCGGAACAATGAGCAGTTCTTC. The entire variable domain, with the rest obtained from reference TRBV5-1 and TRBJ2-1, is as follows: KAGVTQTPRYLIKTRGQQVTLSCSPISGHRSVSWYQQTPGQGLQFLFEYFSETQRNKGNFPGRFSGRQFSNSRSEMNVSTLELGDSALYLCASTIAGGRNNEQFFGPGTRLTVL.

This clonotype showed up just a few times. The CDR3 is CASSRMGDSGDTQYF. CDR3 DNA sequence: TGTGCCAGCAGCCGCATGGGGGACTCTGGAGATACGCAGTATTTT. The chain combines TRBV3-1 with TRBJ2-3, with D possibly being TRBD2 (6 bases). Germline loops: CDR1 LGHDT, CDR2 YNNKEL (reference sequence). Trimming pared 4 bases from V and 5 bases from J, leaving 16 bases between. The CDR3 contains 15 residues.